The 24 T cell receptor beta chains below all came from one sample that was sequenced in a study of CD8 T cells in ankylosing spondylitis. Study-wide findings and caveats: What seemed typical of ankylosing spondylitis blood was a TCR beta motif built from eight highly homologous variants.

The antigens these receptors bind are not known. TCRdb reanalysed the 5' RACE reads using MiXCR and keeps one entry per CDR3 protein. Of approximately 550,000 distinct CDR3 sequences in the sample, approximately 11% were seen once. The sample consisted of blood, either unsorted or a sorted T cell fraction (not recorded which). The source is a male donor with ankylosing spondylitis.

A note on this clonotype: Being one base from a much bigger clone, this may be a read error. V usage is TRBV5-1 and J usage is TRBJ1-1; tentatively, D is TRBD1 (5 bases). V was clipped by 0 bases and J by 3 bases, with 12 bases between them. The CDR3 runs to 15 residues. Germline V CDR1 and CDR2: SGHRS, YFSETQ. For the CDR3, the DNA is TGCGCCAGCAGCTTGGACCCCAGGGCGGACACTGAAGCTTTCTTT. This gives the protein CASSLDPRADTEAFF.

The chain links TRBV29-1 to TRBJ1-1, with D unclear. The CDR3 covers 13 residues. Germline-derived CDR1 and CDR2 are SQVTM and ANQGSEA. The germline V and J ends were trimmed by 4 bases and 1 base, with 10 bases remaining between them. The CDR3 nucleotides read TGCAGCGTTGGTGGCCTAGGGAACACTGAAGCTTTCTTT. As protein: CSVGGLGNTEAFF. Filled out from reference TRBV29-1 and TRBJ1-1, the complete variable domain reads SAVISQKPSRDICQRGTSLTIQCQVDSQVTMMFWYRQQPGQSLTLIATANQGSEATYESGFVIDKFPISRPNLTFSTLTVSNMSPEDSSIYLCSVGGLGNTEAFFGQGTRLTVV.

The gene calls are TRBV27 and TRBJ1-6, with D tentatively TRBD1 (5 bases). CDR1 and CDR2 (germline): MNHEY, SMNVEV (reference sequence). This CDR3 has 15 residues. The V and J ends lost 3 bases and 6 bases respectively, with 12 bases between them. The DNA for the CDR3 is TGTGCCAGCAGTTTCGGGGACGGAACTAATTCACCCCTCCACTTT. Protein: CASSFGDGTNSPLHF.

This clonotype was seen ten or more times. The genes are TRBV14 and TRBJ1-2, with D unclear. With 0 bases removed from V and 3 bases from J, the gap between germline ends came to 5 bases. The V gene's germline CDR1 is SGHDN and CDR2 FVKESK. CDR3 size: 13 residues. This chain's CDR3 is CASSQDEDYGYTF. CDR3 sequence (DNA): TGTGCCAGCAGCCAAGACGAGGACTATGGCTACACCTTC.

This clonotype was detected a few times. The CDR3 DNA is TGCGCCAGCAGCGTGACAGGGGGACAAGAGACCCAGTACTTC. Translation: CASSVTGGQETQYF. The rearrangement links TRBV5-1 to TRBJ2-5, with TRBD1 matching over 9 bases. Trimming cost V 4 bases and J 2 bases; bases outside gene matches: 3. This CDR3 has 14 residues. The V gene's germline CDR1 is SGHRS and CDR2 YFSETQ.

In this sample, this clonotype turned up many times. The chain uses TRBV29-1 and TRBJ2-1; D ambiguous. Trimming pared 6 bases from V and 4 bases from J, leaving 7 bases between. This CDR3 spans 11 amino acids. The V gene's germline CDR1 is SQVTM and CDR2 ANQGSEA. This CDR3 reads CSVSNYNEQFF. CDR3 DNA: TGCAGCGTCTCGAATTACAATGAGCAGTTCTTC.

This clonotype came up many times. The chain is built from TRBV12-3 or TRBV12-4 and TRBJ1-1; possible D gene TRBD1, 5 bases. The ends were cut back, 5 bases at V and 0 bases at J, with 13 bases in the middle. The CDR3 consists of 15 residues. CDR3 amino acids: CASSQGIGMNTEAFF. CDR3 DNA: TGTGCCAGCAGTCAGGGAATAGGGATGAACACTGAAGCTTTCTTT.

This clonotype was detected ten times or more. The V gene is TRBV29-1, the J gene TRBJ2-3, with D possibly matching TRBD2 (6 bases). The V gene lost 7 bases and the J gene lost 6 bases, with 17 bases spanning the gap. The CDR3 totals 13 residues. Germline V gene lookup returns CDR1 SQVTM and CDR2 ANQGSEA. The CDR3 coding sequence is TGCAGCGCGAAGGGAGGCCGCGGGGATACGCAGTATTTT. Protein sequence: CSAKGGRGDTQYF.

This clonotype came up many times. The rearrangement uses TRBV5-1 and TRBJ2-1, with 12 bases that match TRBD2. The CDR3 contains 16 residues. Trimming cost V 0 bases and J 7 bases; bases outside gene matches: 5. The V gene's germline CDR1 is SGHRS and CDR2 YFSETQ. For the CDR3, the DNA is TGCGCCAGCAGCTTGGACCTAGCGGGGGGGCGGAATGAGCAGTTCTTC. This codes for CASSLDLAGGRNEQFF.

The chain combines TRBV20-1 with TRBJ2-1; the match to TRBD2 covers 14 bases. J lost 2 bases, V lost 1 base, and 10 bases had no gene match. The CDR3 is 19 amino acids. Germline CDR1 DFQATT, CDR2 SNEGSKA (reference sequence). CDR3 residues: CSARAPGTSGSLAYNEQFF. The CDR3 DNA reads TGCAGTGCTAGAGCCCCCGGGACTAGCGGGAGTCTCGCCTACAATGAGCAGTTCTTC.

This clonotype was seen repeatedly, ten times or more. V and J are TRBV12-3 or TRBV12-4 and TRBJ2-7, with D possibly TRBD2 on 6 matching bases. The CDR3 totals 13 residues. The germline V and J ends were trimmed by 5 bases and 3 bases, with 11 bases remaining between them. The CDR3 coding sequence is TGTGCCAGCAGTCCTCGGGGACTCTACGAGCAGTACTTC. Protein: CASSPRGLYEQYF.

This clonotype was seen only a few times. The chain carries TRBV7-9 and TRBJ2-3; D may be TRBD2 (6 bases). V was cut by 8 bases and J by 4 bases, with 16 bases left in between. The CDR3 has 14 residues. The germline V gene encodes CDR1 SEHNR and CDR2 FQNEAQ (reference sequence). The CDR3, as DNA: TGTGCCAGCCGCGGCTGGGGGGAGGCAGATACGCAGTATTTT. Its translation is CASRGWGEADTQYF.

This rearrangement joins TRBV4-1 to TRBJ2-1; tentatively, D is TRBD2 (5 bases). CDR1 is MGHRA, CDR2 YSYEKL, per germline. The CDR3 totals 15 residues. Trimming took 2 bases from V and 5 from J, leaving 13 bases between them. The CDR3 here is CASSQPTGNNNEQFF. CDR3 coding DNA: TGCGCCAGCAGCCAACCGACGGGGAACAACAATGAGCAGTTCTTC.

This clonotype has a count of ten or more. This chain connects TRBV6-1 to TRBJ2-2, with a possible D match to TRBD1 (5 bases). The V gene lost 6 bases and the J gene lost 5 bases, with 16 bases spanning the gap. Per germline, CDR1 MNHNS and CDR2 SASEGT. The CDR3 spans 15 residues. The CDR3 spells CASSRTGSRTGELFF. The DNA for the CDR3 is TGTGCCAGCAGCCGTACAGGCTCCCGGACCGGGGAGCTGTTTTTT.

In its sample, this clonotype was seen many times. The chain carries TRBV11-2 and TRBJ2-2; D is unclear. Germline CDR1 SGHAT, CDR2 FQNNGV. The CDR3 is 12 amino acids. V lost 5 bases and J 6 bases, leaving 7 bases between the germline ends. As DNA, the CDR3 is TGTGCCAGCAGCGCTGTAGCCGGGGAGCTGTTTTTT. Residues: CASSAVAGELFF.

This clonotype has a count of ten or more. This rearrangement joins TRBV11-2 to TRBJ2-1; the match to TRBD2 covers 12 bases. V shed 1 base, J shed 10 bases, and the junction held 8 bases outside the gene matches. Germline CDR1 reads SGHAT; CDR2 reads FQNNGV. This CDR3 region has 16 residues. CDR3 DNA sequence: TGTGCCAGCAGCTTAGGGTCGGGACTAGCGGGCTCAGAGCAGTTCTTC. Its translation is CASSLGSGLAGSEQFF.

The V call is TRBV20-1, the J call TRBJ1-6; D uncertain. Germline CDR1 is DFQATT and CDR2 is SNEGSKA (reference sequence). V lost 2 bases, J lost 7 bases, and 6 bases lay in between. The CDR3 contains 12 residues. The DNA of the CDR3 is TGCAGTGCTAGACAGAACAATTCACCCCTCCACTTT. This sequence encodes CSARQNNSPLHF.

This clonotype was seen repeatedly, ten times or more. CDR3 sequence: CASSFNGRGGTDTQYF. The CDR3 DNA sequence: TGCGCCAGCAGCTTTAACGGGAGAGGGGGGACAGATACGCAGTATTTT. The V call is TRBV5-1, the J call TRBJ2-3; the D gene could be TRBD1 or TRBD2 (6 bases each). Per the germline V gene, CDR1 is SGHRS and CDR2 is YFSETQ. The V end was cut by 2 bases, the J end by 3 bases, with 16 bases between. The CDR3 totals 16 residues.

This clonotype was counted ten times or more. This chain uses TRBV7-2 with TRBJ2-1, with D possibly called TRBD1 or TRBD2 (7 bases each). Germline assignment: CDR1 SGHTA and CDR2 FQGNSA. The CDR3 totals 14 residues. The ends were cut back, 5 bases at V and 3 bases at J, with 11 bases in the middle. The CDR3, as DNA: TGTGCCAGCAGCGAGCGGGACAGCTACAATGAGCAGTTCTTC. Its protein product is CASSERDSYNEQFF.

The chain combines TRBV20-1 with TRBJ2-3; no clear D gene. This CDR3 has 13 residues. Trimming removed 3 bases from V and 0 bases from J, with 7 bases in between. Germline V lookup: CDR1 DFQATT, CDR2 SNEGSKA (reference sequence). The CDR3 spells CSARSASTDTQYF. The CDR3 DNA is TGCAGTGCTAGGAGCGCCAGCACAGATACGCAGTATTTT.

The chain joins TRBV6-1 to TRBJ1-2; perhaps TRBD1 as D (5 bases). Trimming stripped 6 bases from V and 4 bases from J, with 9 bases between. The CDR3 contains 12 residues. Germline V lookup: CDR1 MNHNS, CDR2 SASEGT. This chain's CDR3 is CASSAQGYGYTF. The CDR3 nucleotides are TGTGCCAGCAGCGCGCAGGGCTATGGCTACACCTTC.

This clonotype appeared a few times. V is TRBV7-2 and J is TRBJ1-3; D remains unclear. CDR1 is SGHTA and CDR2 is FQGNSA in the germline V gene. Trimming removed 2 bases from V and 0 bases from J, with 5 bases in between. The CDR3 length is 14 residues. The CDR3 DNA reads TGTGCCAGCAGCTTACACAGCTCTGGAAACACCATATATTTT. It is translated as CASSLHSSGNTIYF.

This rearrangement joins TRBV18 to TRBJ2-7, with 8 bases fitting TRBD1. Germline V CDR1 and CDR2: KGHSH, LQKENI. CDR3 length: 16 residues. J gave up 2 bases and V 1 base, and 7 bases lay outside the gene matches. As DNA, the CDR3 is TGTGCCAGCTCACCACTCCAAAGGACAGGGACCTACGAGCAGTACTTC. This encodes CASSPLQRTGTYEQYF.

This clonotype showed up many times. The genes are TRBV2 and TRBJ2-1; 9 bases are a match to TRBD2. Trimming removed 0 bases from V and 10 bases from J; junction bases left unmatched: 13. The CDR3 loop spans 17 amino acids. Germline CDR1 SNHLY, CDR2 FYNNEI. CDR3 protein: CASSEALGASGIKEQFF. CDR3 bases: TGTGCCAGCAGTGAAGCGTTGGGGGCTAGCGGGATAAAAGAGCAGTTCTTC. Full variable domain (missing parts from reference TRBV2 and TRBJ2-1): EPEVTQTPSHQVTQMGQEVILRCVPISNHLYFYWYRQILGQKVEFLVSFYNNEISEKSEIFDDQFSVERPDGSNFTLKIRSTKLEDSAMYFCASSEALGASGIKEQFFGPGTRLTVL.